Below, 23 T cell receptor beta chains from the same sample are listed, as sequenced in a study of T cell repertoires in cytomegalovirus infection. TCRdb processed the reads anew with MiXCR; each CDR3 protein has one entry. The sample contains 490,000 or so distinct CDR3 sequences, 10% to 12% of which appear only once. Material: PBMCs. Receptors originate from a human donor in good health (CMV status not recorded). Some clones in this sample may be carry-over from other donors' samples.

This clonotype showed up many times. The chain employs TRBV27 and TRBJ2-3; no definite D call. Germline V CDR1 and CDR2: MNHEY, SMNVEV (reference sequence). V was shortened by 5 bases and J by 4 bases, with 10 bases between the two germline ends. The CDR3 totals 13 residues. The CDR3 nucleotides are TGTGCCAGCAGTCAACTCAACGCAGATACGCAGTATTTT. Translating gives CASSQLNADTQYF.

V gene TRBV20-1 combines with J gene TRBJ1-1; the D is unclear. The CDR3 consists of 16 residues. Trimming removed 1 base at V and 10 bases at J, with 25 bases between. Germline loops: CDR1 DFQATT, CDR2 SNEGSKA (reference sequence). CDR3 DNA sequence: TGCAGTGCTAGAGGTGGCAGAGATCAACCAGTTGAACGAGCTTTCTTT. Residues: CSARGGRDQPVERAFF.

This clonotype showed up many times. The rearrangement joins TRBV7-9 to TRBJ1-4; D is ambiguous. In germline, CDR1 is SEHNR, CDR2 FQNEAQ (reference sequence). V was clipped by 6 bases and J by 8 bases, with 22 bases between them. The CDR3 sequence is 16 residues long. Written as DNA, the CDR3 is TGTGCCAGCAGTCCTACACTCGACACTTCCAAGGAAAAACTGTTTTTT. It yields the protein CASSPTLDTSKEKLFF.

This clonotype has ten or more counts. V usage is TRBV12-3 or TRBV12-4 and J usage is TRBJ2-7; D possibly corresponds to TRBD2 (5 bases). With 0 bases removed from V and 3 bases from J, the gap between germline ends came to 12 bases. The CDR3 has 15 residues. The CDR3 nucleotides are TGTGCCAGCAGTTTAGCCAGCCGGGGTAGCTACGAGCAGTACTTC. Amino acids: CASSLASRGSYEQYF.

Many counts were recorded for this clonotype. The V call is TRBV7-9, the J call TRBJ2-7, with a weak D call TRBD1 (5 bases). The CDR3 extends over 15 amino acids. The germline V and J ends were trimmed by 0 bases and 3 bases, with 12 bases remaining between them. Germline lookup yields CDR1 SEHNR and CDR2 FQNEAQ (reference sequence). The chain's CDR3 is CASSLADKAGYEQYF. The DNA for the CDR3 is TGTGCCAGCAGCTTAGCGGACAAGGCTGGCTACGAGCAGTACTTC.

This sequence joins TRBV7-9 and TRBJ1-4; no clear D. V was cut by 5 bases and J by 8 bases, with 18 bases left in between. This CDR3 region has 15 residues. The germline V gene has CDR1 SEHNR and CDR2 FQNEAQ (reference sequence). The CDR3 loop is CASSPSGLVREKLFF. The CDR3 DNA reads TGTGCCAGCAGCCCATCCGGACTTGTACGAGAAAAACTGTTTTTT.

Only a few counts were recorded for this clonotype. This chain connects TRBV7-9 to TRBJ1-2, with 10 bases fitting TRBD1. The junction had 16 bases not matched to a gene; V was cut back by 6 bases and J by 6 bases. Germline V gives CDR1 SEHNR, CDR2 FQNEAQ (reference sequence). This CDR3 contains 17 residues. CDR3 bases: TGTGCCAGCAGTACCAGTACGGTGACAGGGGGCGAGAATGGCTACACCTTC. This translates into CASSTSTVTGGENGYTF.

This clonotype was observed a handful of times. V gene TRBV28 combines with J gene TRBJ1-5, with TRBD1 as a possible D gene (5 bases). The germline gives CDR1 MDHEN, CDR2 SYDVKM. CDR3 length equals 14 residues. Between the trimmed V and J ends, which lost 5 bases and 7 bases, there was a span of 15 bases. The CDR3 sequence: CASSRGRGWQPQHF. The CDR3 region has the DNA TGTGCCAGCAGTAGGGGCCGGGGCTGGCAGCCCCAGCATTTT. Full variable domain (missing parts from reference TRBV28 and TRBJ1-5): DVKVTQSSRYLVKRTGEKVFLECVQDMDHENMFWYRQDPGLGLRLIYFSYDVKMKEKGDIPEGYSVSREKKERFSLILESASTNQTSMYLCASSRGRGWQPQHFGDGTRLSIL.

This clonotype was counted ten times or more. DNA of the CDR3: TGTGCCACCAGCAGAGACGAGGGAGGGAACACTGAAGCTTTCTTT. It specifies CATSRDEGGNTEAFF. The chain has TRBV15 and TRBJ1-1; no clear D gene. Per germline, CDR1 LNHNV and CDR2 YYDKDF (reference sequence). Between the trimmed V and J ends, which lost 0 bases and 1 base, there was a span of 9 bases. The CDR3 sequence is 15 residues long.

In its sample, this clonotype was seen many times. This chain joins TRBV6-1 and TRBJ2-5, with a tentative D call TRBD2 (6 bases). This CDR3 has 13 amino acids. The V end lost 8 bases, the J end lost 2 bases, and 12 bases lay between the germline ends. Germline V gene data show CDR1 as MNHNS and CDR2 as SASEGT. The CDR3 coding sequence is TGTGCCAGCTCCCGGGGGTGGCAAGAGACCCAGTACTTC. Its protein product is CASSRGWQETQYF.

This clonotype has a count of ten or more. The CDR3 bases are TGTGCCAGCAGCTTAGGGAGGGGGGCGACACCCTACGAGCAGTACTTC. Protein: CASSLGRGATPYEQYF. The chain combines TRBV7-9 with TRBJ2-7; D may match TRBD1 or TRBD2 (6 bases each). Between the trimmed V and J ends, which lost 1 base and 2 bases, there was a span of 15 bases. This CDR3 has 16 residues. In germline, CDR1 is SEHNR, CDR2 FQNEAQ (reference sequence).

The CDR3 DNA is TGCAGTGTGAATAGCGGGGGGGCGACAGATACGCAGTATTTT. Residues: CSVNSGGATDTQYF. The rearrangement joins TRBV20-1 to TRBJ2-3; 11 bases map to TRBD2. CDR1 and CDR2 (germline): DFQATT, SNEGSKA (reference sequence). Germline trimming cut 7 bases from V and 3 bases from J; bases unmatched to any gene: 6. The CDR3 extends over 14 amino acids.

This clonotype was counted a few times. The CDR3 sequence is CSARKVANGYEQYF. The CDR3 region has the DNA TGCAGTGCTAGGAAAGTGGCTAATGGCTACGAGCAGTACTTC. This chain uses TRBV20-1 with TRBJ2-7; no definite D call. The CDR3 consists of 14 residues. Looked up from germline, CDR1 is DFQATT and CDR2 is SNEGSKA (reference sequence). Trimming took 3 bases from V and 3 from J, leaving 15 bases between them.

This clonotype was seen many times. The V call is TRBV7-2, the J call TRBJ1-2; 7 bases line up with TRBD1. Germline CDR1 and CDR2: SGHTA and FQGNSA. Unmatched junction bases numbered 11, after V lost 10 bases and J lost 6 bases. This CDR3 region has 13 residues. CDR3 residues: CATGGATGNGYTF. The CDR3 DNA is TGTGCCACCGGGGGGGCGACAGGGAATGGCTACACCTTC.

On this clonotype: Because the CDR3's place on the DNA is in doubt, the DNA is left out and the CDR3 is given as listed by TCRdb. The chain carries TRBV2 and TRBJ2-7; the D segment call TRBD1 is taken from the table without a DNA check. Germline CDR1 is SNHLY and CDR2 is FYNNEI. The CDR3 spans 13 amino acids, including both terminal residues. Here the CDR3 reads CASILAGGYEQYF.

This clonotype showed up just a few times. The V and J genes are TRBV15 and TRBJ1-2; TRBD1 matches 7 bases. V lost 3 bases and J lost 6; bases outside the gene matches: 16. Germline CDR1 reads LNHNV; CDR2 reads YYDKDF (reference sequence). The CDR3 contains 17 residues. The CDR3 region is CATSRGTVAPSEHGYTF. CDR3 DNA: TGTGCCACCAGCAGGGGGACAGTAGCTCCTTCCGAACATGGCTACACCTTC.

This clonotype was counted at least ten times. The genes are TRBV29-1 and TRBJ1-2, with TRBD1 as a possible D gene (6 bases). The CDR3 is 13 amino acids. V was trimmed by 4 bases and J by 3 bases, leaving 12 bases between them. Germline CDR1 reads SQVTM; CDR2 reads ANQGSEA. The chain's CDR3 is CSVVTGRDYGYTF. The DNA of the CDR3 is TGCAGCGTTGTTACAGGGCGGGACTATGGCTACACCTTC.

This clonotype has more than one count but fewer than ten. The chain is built from TRBV12-3 or TRBV12-4 and TRBJ1-5; no definite D call. The CDR3 covers 11 residues. Trimming removed 2 bases from V and 11 bases from J, with 7 bases in between. CDR3: CASSLSQTQHF. The DNA for the CDR3 is TGTGCCAGCAGTTTATCACAGACCCAGCATTTT.

This clonotype came up many times. V is TRBV6-1 and J is TRBJ1-6, with 10 bases lining up with TRBD1. V dropped 6 bases and J dropped 9; count of bases not matched to a gene: 5. The germline V gene encodes CDR1 MNHNS and CDR2 SASEGT. The CDR3 consists of 14 residues. The CDR3 bases are TGTGCCAGCAGAATGACAGGGGGCAGTTCACCCCTCCACTTT. Translating it yields CASRMTGGSSPLHF.

This clonotype showed up many times. V and J are TRBV5-5 and TRBJ1-1; 10 bases fit TRBD1. Per germline, CDR1 SGHKS and CDR2 YYEKEE (reference sequence). This CDR3 has 13 amino acids. The V segment lost 7 bases and the J segment 6 bases; nucleotides outside the gene matches: 6. The CDR3 bases are TGTGCCAGCCAGGGACAGGGGCTGGCTGAAGCTTTCTTT. Protein: CASQGQGLAEAFF.

In its sample, this clonotype was seen many times. V is TRBV6-6 and J is TRBJ1-3; D call uncertain. Germline CDR1 is MNHNY and CDR2 is SVGAGI (reference sequence). The CDR3 is made up of 13 amino acids. V was cut by 7 bases and J by 0 bases, with 7 bases left in between. CDR3 residues: CASMHYSGNTIYF. Written as DNA, the CDR3 is TGTGCCAGCATGCACTACTCTGGAAACACCATATATTTT.

This clonotype was observed a handful of times. This chain joins TRBV9 and TRBJ2-1; 8 nucleotides line up with TRBD2. This CDR3 has 14 residues. The trim removed 4 bases at V and 5 bases at J, leaving 5 bases unmatched. Germline V gene sequence: CDR1 SGDLS, CDR2 YYNGEE. This CDR3 is CASSPGTRDNEQFF. The CDR3 nucleotides are TGTGCCAGCAGCCCCGGGACTAGGGACAATGAGCAGTTCTTC.

The sample holds many counts of this clonotype. The rearrangement joins TRBV7-3 to TRBJ2-2, with unresolved D. The CDR3 length is 14 residues. Trimming took off 6 bases at V and 0 bases at J, with 8 bases between the two ends. Germline CDR1 and CDR2: SGHTA and FQGTGA. For the CDR3, the DNA is TGTGCCAGCAGGACTGGATCGAACACCGGGGAGCTGTTTTTT. Its protein is CASRTGSNTGELFF.